These T cell receptor beta chains were read from a single sample in a study of blood T cell repertoires in COVID-19. Clones were sequenced by immunoSEQ multiplex PCR, and TCRdb holds only the in-frame ones, with some missing. Seen here are tens of thousands of clones, about 88% observed once, and the top ten hold 6.5% to 8%. Sequenced material: peripheral blood. The receptor source for this set is a human donor with active COVID-19. The donor label of this sample is uncertain. Both conserved end residues are part of each CDR3. D genes are given only for firm matches. Only some rows state a clone size, as once, few, many or a class for expanded clones.

size,D,V,J,DNA,CDR3
NA,NA,TRBV3-1/TRBV3-2,TRBJ1-1,TGTGCCAGCAGCCAACAGGGATCGGGCACTGAAGCTTTCTTT,CASSQQGSGTEAFF
NA,TRBD2,TRBV10-3,TRBJ2-1,TGTGCCATCAGTGAGTCGACTAGCGGGAGGTACAATGAGCAGTTCTTC,CAISESTSGRYNEQFF
NA,TRBD1,TRBV10-3,TRBJ2-6,TGTGCCGTCGGGACAGGGGGCGAGGGGGCCAACGTCCTGACTTTC,CAVGTGGEGANVLTF
NA,NA,TRBV11-1,TRBJ1-1,TGTGCCAGCAGCCCCACAGATATGAACACTGAAGCTTTCTTT,CASSPTDMNTEAFF
NA,TRBD2,TRBV29-1,TRBJ2-3,TGCAGCGGGGGGACTAGCGGGAGAACAGATACGCAGTATTTT,CSGGTSGRTDTQYF
NA,TRBD1,TRBV6-5,TRBJ1-3,TGTGCCAGCAGGCAGGGGGCGACGGGAAACACCATATATTTT,CASRQGATGNTIYF
NA,TRBD2,TRBV7-9,TRBJ2-5,TGTGCCAGCAGCTTAATCCTTACTGGCGGGAGTCAGCAGACCCAGTACTTC,CASSLILTGGSQQTQYF
NA,NA,TRBV11-2,TRBJ2-7,TGTGCCAGCAGCTTACGTTTCGGGAAGCCGTACGAGCAGTACTTC,CASSLRFGKPYEQYF
NA,NA,TRBV5-1,TRBJ2-5,TGCGCCAGCAGCCCGGAAGGCAGGGTGGAGGAGACCCAGTACTTC,CASSPEGRVEETQYF
NA,NA,TRBV6-1,TRBJ2-3,TGTGCCAGCAGTGAAGCACGGGGTTGGACCAACACAGATACGCAGTATTTT,CASSEARGWTNTDTQYF
NA,TRBD1,TRBV4-1,TRBJ2-3,TGCGCCAGCAGCCAAGACCCCGGACAGGGCGGGACAGATACGCAGTATTTT,CASSQDPGQGGTDTQYF
once,TRBD2,TRBV9,TRBJ2-3,TGTGCTAGCACGGGCGGGAGGGCACCAGATACGCAGTATTTT,CASTGGRAPDTQYF
NA,NA,TRBV18,TRBJ2-1,TGTGCCAGCTCACCGGGAGAGGCAGAGTTCTTC,CASSPGEAEFF
few,NA,TRBV12-3/TRBV12-4,TRBJ2-7,TGTGCCAGCGGGGACATGAATACCTACGAGCAGTACTTC,CASGDMNTYEQYF
NA,NA,TRBV19,TRBJ1-5,TGTGCCAGTAGGGAAAGGGGAGGAAGCAATCAGCCCCAGCATTTT,CASRERGGSNQPQHF
NA,TRBD2,TRBV6-6,TRBJ2-7,TGTGCCAGCAGAAGCTCTAGCGGGAGTACGTCCTACGAGCAGTACTTC,CASRSSSGSTSYEQYF
NA,TRBD2,TRBV7-3,TRBJ2-1,TGTGCCAGCAGCTTAAGGGGTGGCGGGAGCTTCTACAATGAGCAGTTCTTC,CASSLRGGGSFYNEQFF
few,TRBD1,TRBV4-1,TRBJ2-7,TGCGCCAGCAGCCAAGAAGGGACAGCAAGTGCCTACGAGCAGTACTTC,CASSQEGTASAYEQYF
NA,NA,TRBV5-4,TRBJ2-5,TGTGCCAGCAGCTTCGGGATCGGAGAGACCCAGTACTTC,CASSFGIGETQYF
NA,TRBD1,TRBV7-3,TRBJ2-7,TGTGCCAGCAGCTTTGACAGGGGGTCGGAAGAGCAGTACTTC,CASSFDRGSEEQYF
NA,NA,TRBV6-4,TRBJ2-2,TGTGCCAGCAGTGATACAGGGTTGACCGGGGAGCTGTTTTTT,CASSDTGLTGELFF
NA,TRBD2,TRBV10-3,TRBJ2-3,TGTGCCATAGCCTATAGCGGGGCAGATACGCAGTATTTT,CAIAYSGADTQYF
NA,TRBD2,TRBV7-3,TRBJ2-1,TGTGCCAGCAGCCCTATGACTAGCGGACGCAATGAGCAGTTCTTC,CASSPMTSGRNEQFF
once,NA,TRBV5-1,TRBJ2-7,TGCGCCAGCAGCTTGGGAGGATCGGGTTACTACGAGCAGTACTTC,CASSLGGSGYYEQYF
NA,TRBD2,TRBV6-2/TRBV6-3,TRBJ2-7,TGTGCCAGCAGTTTTGCGGCAAGAGGACTAGCGGCCAGCTCCTACGAGCAGTACTTC,CASSFAARGLAASSYEQYF
NA,NA,TRBV29-1,TRBJ1-2,TGCAGCGTTCTGGGACGGGGACTTGGCTATGGCTACACCTTC,CSVLGRGLGYGYTF
NA,NA,TRBV9,TRBJ2-1,TGTGCCAGCAGCCGAATGCCTGGGACTGACCCTTTCAATGAGCAGTTCTTC,CASSRMPGTDPFNEQFF
NA,TRBD1,TRBV6-6,TRBJ1-2,TGTGCCAGCAGTCCCGGGACAGGGCCGCCCCTCTATGGCTACACCTTC,CASSPGTGPPLYGYTF
NA,NA,TRBV4-3,TRBJ2-7,TGCGCCAGCAGCCAGCTGGGGGGTGGCCCCACGACCGAGCAGTACTTC,CASSQLGGGPTTEQYF
once,TRBD2,TRBV2,TRBJ2-2,TGTGCCAGCAGTGAAAGGCAGACTAGCGTGGTCGGGGAGCTGTTTTTT,CASSERQTSVVGELFF
NA,NA,TRBV19,TRBJ2-3,TGTGCCAGTAGGTGGCGGGCAGATACGCAGTATTTT,CASRWRADTQYF
NA,TRBD1,TRBV15,TRBJ1-3,TGTGCCACCAGCAGAGTAAAGGGGGCAGGGACCTCCTCTGGAAACACCATATATTTT,CATSRVKGAGTSSGNTIYF
NA,NA,TRBV18,TRBJ2-3,TGTGCCAGCTCACCACCCCGGGTACAAAGCACAGATACGCAGTATTTT,CASSPPRVQSTDTQYF
once,TRBD1,TRBV5-1,TRBJ1-2,TGCGCCAGCAGCTTGGAGGGACAGGGGTACCATGGCTACACCTTC,CASSLEGQGYHGYTF
NA,TRBD1,TRBV27,TRBJ1-2,TGTGCCAGCAGTTTGACAGGGTTGGGGAACTATGGCTACACCTTC,CASSLTGLGNYGYTF
NA,NA,TRBV7-9,TRBJ2-3,TGTGCGGAGGGTCCAGATACGCAGTATTTT,CAEGPDTQYF
NA,TRBD2,TRBV10-3,TRBJ2-7,TGTGCCATCAGTGAAACTAGCGGGAGAGCCGCGACCCACGAGCAGTACTTC,CAISETSGRAATHEQYF
once,TRBD1,TRBV27,TRBJ2-2,TGTGCCAGCAGCCCGACCACAGGGGAAAATGACACCGGGGAGCTGTTTTTT,CASSPTTGENDTGELFF
NA,NA,TRBV2,TRBJ1-5,TGTGCCAGCAGGGCTGAAGGGGGGGTCCTATATAGCAATCAGCCCCAGCATTTT,CASRAEGGVLYSNQPQHF
NA,NA,TRBV7-2,TRBJ2-5,TGTGCCAGCAGCCGCGGCCCCCGAGGCAGCCTAGGGGTCGAGACCCAGTACTTC,CASSRGPRGSLGVETQYF
NA,NA,TRBV2,TRBJ1-1,TGTGCCAGCAGAAAAGAGGGGAACACTGAAGCTTTCTTT,CASRKEGNTEAFF
NA,TRBD1,TRBV19,TRBJ2-3,TGTGCCAGTACCCCACGGGACAGAAGCACAGATACGCAGTATTTT,CASTPRDRSTDTQYF
NA,TRBD1,TRBV2,TRBJ1-5,TGTGCCAGCAGGGAACAGGGGTATAGCAATCAGCCCCAGCATTTT,CASREQGYSNQPQHF
NA,NA,TRBV6-6,TRBJ1-1,TGTGCCACCCTACCCCGGGGGGCAGGGATGAACACTGAAGCTTTCTTT,CATLPRGAGMNTEAFF
NA,TRBD2,TRBV5-4,TRBJ2-7,TGTGCCAGCAGCGTGGGACTAGCGGGAGGCGAGCAGTACTTC,CASSVGLAGGEQYF
few,NA,TRBV5-1,TRBJ1-1,TGCGCCAGCAGCTTGGCCATAGGGGTCGGCACTGAAGCTTTCTTT,CASSLAIGVGTEAFF
NA,TRBD1,TRBV19,TRBJ1-5,TGTGCCAGTAGTATCAGGGGGGCTCAGCCCCAGCATTTT,CASSIRGAQPQHF
NA,TRBD2,TRBV9,TRBJ2-1,TGTGCCAGCAGCGTAGCGGGAGGGGTCAATGAGCAGTTCTTC,CASSVAGGVNEQFF
NA,NA,TRBV12-3/TRBV12-4,TRBJ2-7,TGTGCCAGCAGGTCTAGTAGGTACGAGCAGTACTTC,CASRSSRYEQYF
NA,TRBD1,TRBV6-5,TRBJ1-5,TGTGCCAGCAGGAGGGACAGCCAAACCAATCAGCCCCAGCATTTT,CASRRDSQTNQPQHF
NA,NA,TRBV5-6,TRBJ2-7,TGTGCCAGCAGCTTGTCACATACAGGGTTGGTTACCTACGAGCAGTACTTC,CASSLSHTGLVTYEQYF